Below, 30 T cell receptor beta chains from the same sample are listed, as sequenced in a study of blood T cell repertoires in COVID-19 (dated by TCRdb to the early 2020s). The library was generated by the immunoSEQ multiplex PCR assay. As stored in TCRdb, this immuneACCESS dataset retains in-frame rearrangements with V and J assigned. A fraction of the clones does not appear; measured against another copy, unresolved V genes explain less than half of the discrepancy, and the remainder lacks a known reason. The sample contains roughly 140,000 clones, approximately 80% of them found a single time. The top ten clonotypes cover about 3.1% of the sample. Sequenced sample: peripheral blood. These receptors originate from a woman aged 35 to 49 with active or convalescent COVID-19.

The gene calls are TRBV15 and TRBJ1-4, with no clear D. Trimming left V 0 bases short and J 7 bases short, with 12 bases between. CDR1 is LNHNV and CDR2 is YYDKDF in the germline V gene (reference sequence). This CDR3 contains 15 residues. CDR3 DNA sequence: TGTGCCACCAGCAGAGAGCGGGTTGCGGCTGAAAAACTGTTTTTT. It specifies CATSRERVAAEKLFF.

This rearrangement joins TRBV7-2 to TRBJ2-7; TRBD1 might be the D (6 bases). The length of the CDR3 is 14 residues. The germline CDR1 and CDR2 sequences are SGHTA and FQGNSA. Trimming pared 5 bases from V and 5 bases from J, leaving 16 bases between. CDR3 in amino acids: CASSRGHSENEQYF. The CDR3 region has the DNA TGTGCCAGCAGCCGGGGACATTCTGAGAACGAGCAGTACTTC.

The chain couples TRBV7-9 to TRBJ2-1; maybe TRBD2 (6 bases). CDR3 size: 15 residues. V dropped 1 base and J dropped 7 bases, with 14 bases sitting between them. From germline, CDR1 is SEHNR and CDR2 FQNEAQ (reference sequence). The CDR3 DNA sequence: TGTGCCAGCAGCTTAGTATCGGCTAGCGTAAATGAGCAGTTCTTC. The encoded protein is CASSLVSASVNEQFF.

This rearrangement joins TRBV5-1 to TRBJ1-2, with 7 bases matching TRBD1. Looked up from germline, CDR1 is SGHRS and CDR2 is YFSETQ. The CDR3 totals 16 residues. The trim removed 0 bases at V and 5 bases at J, leaving 10 bases unmatched. The CDR3 spells CASSLAFGTDQYGYTF. DNA of the CDR3: TGCGCCAGCAGCTTGGCCTTCGGGACAGACCAGTATGGCTACACCTTC.

This sequence joins TRBV27 and TRBJ1-2; 7 positions match TRBD1. Trimming at V came to 8 bases and at J to 4 bases, leaving 7 bases not matched to a gene. Germline loops: CDR1 MNHEY, CDR2 SMNVEV (reference sequence). This CDR3 spans 13 amino acids. CDR3 protein: CASGRGGSYGYTF. DNA for the CDR3: TGTGCCAGCGGTAGAGGGGGCAGCTATGGCTACACCTTC.

V and J are TRBV29-1 and TRBJ2-3; D is ambiguous. This CDR3 has 13 residues. Germline V gives CDR1 SQVTM, CDR2 ANQGSEA. Written as DNA, the CDR3 is TGCCACACCGGCGTGCCAGCAGGCGATACGCAGTATTTT. This codes for CHTGVPAGDTQYF.

The chain combines TRBV18 with TRBJ2-1, with 9 positions matching TRBD1. The germline CDR1 and CDR2 sequences are KGHSH and LQKENI. The CDR3 loop spans 17 amino acids. V was clipped by 3 bases and J by 7 bases; unmatched bases: 13. The CDR3 reads CASSPRTGGAVENEQFF. Here the CDR3 DNA reads TGTGCCAGCTCACCTCGTACAGGGGGCGCAGTAGAAAATGAGCAGTTCTTC.

This clone turned up a few times. The rearrangement joins TRBV2 to TRBJ1-1; 7 positions agree with TRBD1. V lost 0 bases and J lost 5; bases outside the gene matches: 6. Germline lookup yields CDR1 SNHLY and CDR2 FYNNEI. The CDR3 runs to 15 residues. The CDR3 DNA follows: TGTGCCAGCAGTGAAGCTATCAGGGGGAAGACTGAAGCTTTCTTT. It codes for CASSEAIRGKTEAFF.

This clone has a handful of counts. This chain joins TRBV21-1 and TRBJ1-3. TRBV21-1 has pseudogene status. CDR3 length equals 14 residues. The CDR3 protein is CASRLVYSGNTIYF. The CDR3 nucleotides are TGTGCCAGCAGGTTAGTCTACTCTGGAAACACCATATATTTT.

The chain employs TRBV27 and TRBJ1-5; D is perhaps TRBD1 (5 bases). The CDR3 covers 14 residues. Germline assignment: CDR1 MNHEY and CDR2 SMNVEV (reference sequence). V lost 6 bases, J lost 4 bases, and 13 bases lay in between. CDR3 in amino acids: CASRNRGFNQPQHF. In nucleotides, the CDR3 is TGTGCCAGCAGAAATCGGGGGTTTAATCAGCCCCAGCATTTT.

The V call is TRBV19, the J call TRBJ1-4; TRBD1 aligns across 7 bases. J lost 7 bases, V lost 8 bases, and 10 bases had no gene match. This CDR3 contains 14 residues. CDR1 LNHDA and CDR2 SQIVND come from the germline V gene (reference sequence). The CDR3 DNA follows: TGTGCCAGTGCTCCCGACAGGGCAGCTGAAAAACTGTTTTTT. Protein: CASAPDRAAEKLFF. Together with reference TRBV19 and TRBJ1-4, the CDR3 gives the full variable domain: DGGITQSPKYLFRKEGQNVTLSCEQNLNHDAMYWYRQDPGQGLRLIYYSQIVNDFQKGDIAEGYSVSREKKESFPLTVTSAQKNPTAFYLCASAPDRAAEKLFFGSGTQLSVL.

V is TRBV6-2 or TRBV6-3 and J is TRBJ1-1; D may be TRBD1 (5 bases). The CDR3 runs 18 residues. Trimming pared 0 bases from V and 0 bases from J, leaving 17 bases between. Germline CDR1 and CDR2: MNHEY and SVGEGT. CDR3 region: CASSYSTVRDLMNTEAFF. CDR3 sequence (DNA): TGTGCCAGCAGTTACTCGACGGTCAGGGACTTGATGAACACTGAAGCTTTCTTT.

V and J are TRBV7-9 and TRBJ1-2, with D uncertain. The CDR3 covers 13 residues. V shed 5 bases and J shed 7 bases, with 14 bases lying between them. Germline V gene sequence: CDR1 SEHNR, CDR2 FQNEAQ (reference sequence). CDR3: CASSPPPGLGYTF. CDR3 sequence (DNA): TGTGCCAGCAGCCCCCCCCCAGGCCTTGGCTACACCTTC.

This clone showed up many times. The chain employs TRBV7-2 and TRBJ2-5; possible D gene TRBD1, 5 bases. The CDR3 is 15 amino acids. Trimming pared 1 base from V and 9 bases from J, leaving 18 bases between. Germline V gene data show CDR1 as SGHTA and CDR2 as FQGNSA. CDR3 in amino acids: CASSLEGRLPVAQYF. Written as DNA, the CDR3 is TGTGCCAGCAGCTTAGAGGGGCGGCTCCCCGTGGCCCAGTACTTC.

The chain has TRBV19 and TRBJ2-5; D may be TRBD2 (7 bases). V was cut by 5 bases and J by 5 bases, with 24 bases left in between. The CDR3 runs to 17 residues. The germline V gene has CDR1 LNHDA and CDR2 SQIVND (reference sequence). This chain's CDR3 is CASSASGGGGRMETQYF. Here the CDR3 DNA reads TGTGCCAGTAGTGCCTCAGGAGGGGGGGGGCGGATGGAGACCCAGTACTTC.

CDR3 DNA: TGTGCCAGTAGTACAGGGAGCAATCAGCCCCAGCATTTT. Translating it yields CASSTGSNQPQHF. The chain employs TRBV19 and TRBJ1-5; TRBD1 might be the D (5 bases). CDR3 size: 13 residues. In germline, CDR1 is LNHDA, CDR2 SQIVND (reference sequence). V shed 4 bases and J shed 1 base, with 5 bases lying between them.

The V call is TRBV30, the J call TRBJ1-1; D is unresolved. CDR1 and CDR2 (germline): GTSNPN, SVGIG (reference sequence). The CDR3 is 13 residues long. Trimming pared 1 base from V and 2 bases from J, leaving 8 bases between. For the CDR3, the DNA is TGTGCCTGGAGTGGCCAGATAAACACTGAAGCTTTCTTT. This sequence encodes CAWSGQINTEAFF.

The V and J genes are TRBV6-5 and TRBJ1-3; the D gene is possibly TRBD1 (6 bases). CDR3 size: 14 residues. V lost 5 bases and J 8 bases, leaving 16 bases between the germline ends. Germline V gene lookup returns CDR1 MNHEY and CDR2 SVGAGI. CDR3 in amino acids: CASSPSSRGHTIYF. The CDR3 DNA reads as TGTGCCAGCAGTCCCTCTTCCAGGGGTCACACCATATATTTT.

About this clone: Other nucleotide sequences from this sample produce the same CDR3. The chain links TRBV5-5 to TRBJ2-5; 12 bases are shared with TRBD2. With V trimmed by 0 bases and J by 4 bases, 4 bases remained unmatched. From germline, CDR1 is SGHKS and CDR2 YYEKEE (reference sequence). The CDR3 has 16 amino acids. CDR3 residues: CASSLDLAGGRETQYF. In DNA form, the CDR3 reads TGTGCCAGCAGCTTGGATCTAGCGGGGGGGAGAGAGACCCAGTACTTC. The full variable domain, its missing parts supplied by reference TRBV5-5 and TRBJ2-5, is DAGVTQSPTHLIKTRGQQVTLRCSPISGHKSVSWYQQVLGQGPQFIFQYYEKEERGRGNFPDRFSARQFPNYSSELNVNALLLGDSALYLCASSLDLAGGRETQYFGPGTRLLVL.

The gene calls are TRBV10-2 and TRBJ1-6; TRBD1 might be the D (5 bases). Germline lookup yields CDR1 WSHSY and CDR2 SAAADI. The V end lost 7 bases, the J end lost 10 bases, and 17 bases lay between the germline ends. This CDR3 has 14 residues. CDR3 DNA: TGCGCCAGCACGCGGGACTCTACCCGATCACCCCTCCACTTT. This gives the protein CASTRDSTRSPLHF.

The J gene is TRBJ2-1, the V gene TRBV28; 10 bases agree with TRBD2. V shed 7 bases and J 6 bases; nucleotides not matched to a gene: 6. Germline V CDR1 and CDR2: MDHEN, SYDVKM. This CDR3 is built from 14 residues. CDR3 sequence (DNA): TGTGCCAGCAATATAGCGGGAGGTTTCAATGAGCAGTTCTTC. Translating it yields CASNIAGGFNEQFF.

The CDR3 is CSVGNNRVPGYTF. In DNA, the CDR3 is TGCAGCGTTGGCAATAACAGGGTACCCGGCTACACCTTC. The rearrangement uses TRBV29-1 and TRBJ1-2; maybe TRBD1 (6 bases). CDR3 length: 13 amino acids. Deletions cut 4 bases from V and 8 bases from J, with 17 bases between. CDR1 is SQVTM and CDR2 is ANQGSEA in the germline V gene.

The chain has TRBV7-9 and TRBJ2-7; D may be TRBD1 (5 bases). The CDR3 runs 13 residues. Trimming left V 0 bases short and J 3 bases short, with 6 bases between. Germline loops: CDR1 SEHNR, CDR2 FQNEAQ (reference sequence). CDR3 sequence reads: CASSLARDYEQYF. The CDR3 DNA reads as TGTGCCAGCAGCTTAGCCAGGGACTACGAGCAGTACTTC.

This clone was detected a few times. V is TRBV28 and J is TRBJ1-2, with a possible D match to TRBD1 (6 bases). Germline-derived CDR1 and CDR2 are MDHEN and SYDVKM. The CDR3 totals 14 residues. The V and J ends lost 6 bases and 4 bases respectively, with 15 bases between them. The CDR3, as DNA: TGTGCCAGCAGCCCCAGGGGCTACTTCTATGGCTACACCTTC. Amino acid sequence: CASSPRGYFYGYTF.

This clone was picked up one time. Additional DNA sequences in this sample encode the identical CDR3. V and J are TRBV7-9 and TRBJ1-1; 8 positions match TRBD1. Germline V gene lookup returns CDR1 SEHNR and CDR2 FQNEAQ (reference sequence). The CDR3 runs 14 residues. V gave up 5 bases and J gave up 5 bases; unmatched junction bases: 7. CDR3 sequence: CASSPTGGRTEAFF. Written as DNA, the CDR3 is TGTGCCAGCAGCCCAACAGGGGGACGGACTGAAGCTTTCTTT.

The V and J genes are TRBV5-5 and TRBJ1-1; D may be TRBD1 (5 bases). V lost 5 bases and J lost 8, with 13 bases in between. The CDR3 length is 12 residues. The V gene's germline CDR1 is SGHKS and CDR2 YYEKEE (reference sequence). The CDR3 sequence: CASSFYRGEAFF. The CDR3 DNA is TGTGCCAGCAGTTTTTACCGGGGGGAAGCTTTCTTT.

The chain recombines TRBV5-1 with TRBJ2-5; 15 nucleotides line up with TRBD2. J gave up 3 bases and V 4 bases, and 7 bases lay outside the gene matches. This CDR3 is 17 amino acids long. Germline V lookup: CDR1 SGHRS, CDR2 YFSETQ. In DNA, the CDR3 is TGCGCCAGCAGCGCCGGACTAGCGGGAGGGCTAGAAGAGACCCAGTACTTC. It encodes CASSAGLAGGLEETQYF. The whole variable domain, remainder taken from reference TRBV5-1 and TRBJ2-5, is KAGVTQTPRYLIKTRGQQVTLSCSPISGHRSVSWYQQTPGQGLQFLFEYFSETQRNKGNFPGRFSGRQFSNSRSEMNVSTLELGDSALYLCASSAGLAGGLEETQYFGPGTRLLVL.

This chain connects TRBV7-2 to TRBJ2-7, with 7 bases that match TRBD1. This CDR3 is built from 19 residues. J gave up 0 bases and V 5 bases, and 19 bases lay outside the gene matches. In germline, CDR1 is SGHTA, CDR2 FQGNSA. In nucleotides, the CDR3 is TGTGCCAGCAGCCTTTCCCTAGGGGGCTACCTCAGGGGCTCCTACGAGCAGTACTTC. Its protein product is CASSLSLGGYLRGSYEQYF.

The rearrangement uses TRBV28 and TRBJ1-4; no firm D call. Per the germline V gene, CDR1 is MDHEN and CDR2 is SYDVKM. CDR3 length: 10 amino acids. Trimming stripped 8 bases from V and 4 bases from J, with 2 bases between. CDR3 residues: CASYNEKLFF. The CDR3, as DNA: TGTGCCAGCTATAATGAAAAACTGTTTTTT.

The chain is built from TRBV18 and TRBJ1-6, with 8 nucleotides matching TRBD1. Germline V gene sequence: CDR1 KGHSH, CDR2 LQKENI. V lost 3 bases, J lost 6 bases, and 7 bases stayed unmatched. The CDR3 has 16 residues. Here the CDR3 reads CASSPFGQGTNSPLHF. In DNA form, the CDR3 reads TGTGCCAGCTCACCCTTCGGACAGGGAACTAATTCACCCCTCCACTTT.